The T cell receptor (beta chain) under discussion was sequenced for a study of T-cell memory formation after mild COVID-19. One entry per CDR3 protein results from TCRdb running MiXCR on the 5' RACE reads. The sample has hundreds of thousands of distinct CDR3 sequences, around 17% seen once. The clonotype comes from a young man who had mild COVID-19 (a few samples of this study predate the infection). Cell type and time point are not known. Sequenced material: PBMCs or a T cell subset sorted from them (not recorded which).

Written as DNA, the CDR3 is TGCGCCAGCAGCTTAACCCGGGCAGGAAACTCTGGGGCCAACGTCCTGACTTTC. Translating gives CASSLTRAGNSGANVLTF. The chain couples TRBV4-1 to TRBJ2-6; D is unclear. The CDR3 has 18 amino acids. The germline V gene encodes CDR1 MGHRA and CDR2 YSYEKL. V lost 5 bases to trimming and J lost 0 bases, with 17 bases between them.